This TCR beta chain derives from a study of OX40 agonist ivuxolimab in advanced cancers. About the research overall: Six ivuxolimab dose levels, 0.01 to 10 mg/kg, were given intravenously every 2 weeks. Study conclusions and caveats: Those patients achieving a partial response at 0.1-3.0 mg/kg showed among the lowest clonal expansion.

Assay used: immunoSEQ multiplex PCR; TCRdb lists only in-frame clones, some missing. This sample yields some 16,000 clones, of which approximately 80% are seen a single time; approximately 13% belongs to the top ten. About this clone itself: Antigen unknown.

Looked up from germline, CDR1 is SGHNT and CDR2 is YYREEE (reference sequence). V shed 4 bases and J 2 bases; nucleotides not matched to a gene: 3. CDR3 length: 16 amino acids. Exclusion applied to patients with autoimmune disease history or systemic immunosuppression. The receptor was isolated from an adult with an advanced solid tumor such as melanoma, head and neck, liver or kidney cancer. This rearrangement joins TRBV5-4 to TRBJ2-1; TRBD2 agrees at 13 bases. Sequencing was performed on CD4+ or CD8+ T cells sorted from blood, taken in a trial of the OX40 agonist ivuxolimab. CDR3: CASSPGLAGTYNEQFF. The CDR3, as DNA: TGTGCCAGCAGCCCGGGACTAGCGGGGACCTACAATGAGCAGTTCTTC.